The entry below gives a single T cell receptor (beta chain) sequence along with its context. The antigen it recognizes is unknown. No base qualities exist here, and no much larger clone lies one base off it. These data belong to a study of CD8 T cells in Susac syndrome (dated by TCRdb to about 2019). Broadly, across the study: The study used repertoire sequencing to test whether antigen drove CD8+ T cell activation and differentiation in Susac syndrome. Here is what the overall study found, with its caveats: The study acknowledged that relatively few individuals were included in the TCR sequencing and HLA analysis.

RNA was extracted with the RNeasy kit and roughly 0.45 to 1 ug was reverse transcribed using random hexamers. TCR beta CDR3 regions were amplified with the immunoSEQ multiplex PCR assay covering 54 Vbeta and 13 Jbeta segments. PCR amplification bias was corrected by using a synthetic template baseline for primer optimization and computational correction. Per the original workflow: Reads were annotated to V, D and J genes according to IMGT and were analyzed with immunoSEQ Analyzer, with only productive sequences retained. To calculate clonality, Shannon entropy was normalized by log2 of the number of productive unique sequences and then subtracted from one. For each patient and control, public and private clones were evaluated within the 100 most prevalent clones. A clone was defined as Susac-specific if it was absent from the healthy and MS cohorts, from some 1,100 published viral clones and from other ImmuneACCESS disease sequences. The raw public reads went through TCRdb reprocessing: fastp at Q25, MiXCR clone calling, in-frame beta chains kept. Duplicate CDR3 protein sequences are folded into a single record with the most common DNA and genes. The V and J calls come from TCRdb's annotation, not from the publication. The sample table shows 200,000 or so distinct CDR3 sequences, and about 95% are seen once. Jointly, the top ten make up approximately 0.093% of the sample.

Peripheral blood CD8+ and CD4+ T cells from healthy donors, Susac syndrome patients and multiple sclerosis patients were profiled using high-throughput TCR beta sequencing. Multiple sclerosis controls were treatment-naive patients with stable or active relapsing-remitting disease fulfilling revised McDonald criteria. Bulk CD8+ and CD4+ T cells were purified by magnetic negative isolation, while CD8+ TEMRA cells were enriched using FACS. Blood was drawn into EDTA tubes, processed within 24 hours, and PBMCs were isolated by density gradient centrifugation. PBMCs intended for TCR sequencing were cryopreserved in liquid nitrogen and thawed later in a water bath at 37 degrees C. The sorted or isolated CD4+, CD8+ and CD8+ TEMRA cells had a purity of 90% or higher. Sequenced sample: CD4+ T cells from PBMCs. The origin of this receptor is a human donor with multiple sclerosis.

This receptor carries the CDR3 CASSPLPGGSDVLMQFF. The nucleotide sequence is given as TGTGCCAGCAGCCCCCTGCCCGGAGGGTCGGATGTCCTCATGCAGTTCTTC. This sequence uses TRBV14 and TRBJ2-1, and possibly TRBD2, on 6 matching bases. The germline V gene specifies SGHDN as CDR1 and FVKESK as CDR2. Inclusive of the bounding cysteine and phenylalanine, the CDR3 is 17 residues long. CDR3 DNA is the only sequence kept; it has 51 bases, read in frame from the first base. Cut back by 4 bases and 12 bases, the V and J ends lie 28 bases apart.